This T cell receptor beta chain originates from a study of T cell repertoires in cytomegalovirus infection. Study details: Shared public TCR beta signatures pointed to both CMV infection and a matching HLA type. General study findings and limits: Public TCR beta family frequency separated CMV-and-HLA carriers, including in an independent cohort. CMV-specific TCR beta clonotypes restricted by HLA-C dominated the ex vivo response.

Trimming cost V 6 bases and J 1 base, with 24 bases left between them. Germline lookup yields CDR1 SQVTM and CDR2 ANQGSEA. The CDR3 spans 17 residues. This clonotype was counted a few times. What it recognizes is unknown. TCRdb re-derived calls from the reads in MiXCR, one entry per CDR3 protein. The sample lists approximately 500,000 distinct CDR3 sequences, approximately 16% occurring once. The rearrangement links TRBV29-1 to TRBJ2-5; weak D call: TRBD1 (7 bases). Sequencing was carried out using CD8+ T cells from PBMCs. This sequence was found in a human donor in good health (CMV status not recorded). Some clones in this sample may be carry-over from other donors' samples. The CDR3 DNA reads TGCAGCGTGCTTTCCAACCCGGACAGGAGGGTCCAAGAGACCCAGTACTTC. Translating it yields CSVLSNPDRRVQETQYF.